This TCR beta chain was observed in a study of cytotoxic CD8 clonotypes in ibrutinib-treated CLL. About the research overall: The study included about a dozen relapsed/refractory and 15 treatment-naive patients; about 17 had IGHV unmutated disease.

Data came from immunoSEQ multiplex PCR; TCRdb stores just in-frame clones and leaves some out. The data show over 140,000 clones, with 80% seen just once and approximately 7.6% held by the top ten. This clone was picked up one time. The sample was PBMCs, taken after 36 months of ibrutinib treatment. The receptor comes from a human donor with chronic lymphocytic leukemia.

The CDR3 bases are TGTGCCAGCAACCCCCAGGGGGCCCCCTACGAGCAGTACTTC. Its protein product is CASNPQGAPYEQYF. The chain links TRBV28 to TRBJ2-7; 8 positions agree with TRBD1. The CDR3 covers 14 residues. J lost 2 bases, V lost 7 bases, and 7 bases had no gene match. Germline lookup yields CDR1 MDHEN and CDR2 SYDVKM.